The 32 T cell receptor beta chains below were found in one sample sequenced in a study of PD-1 blockade in mismatch repair-deficient tumors. TCRdb keeps only in-frame clones here, not all; method: immunoSEQ multiplex PCR. The data show tens of thousands of clones, with around four fifths seen just once and around 1% held by the top ten. Sequencing was performed on PBMCs, taken 38 to 40 weeks after starting pembrolizumab. Every receptor here comes from an adult with mismatch repair-deficient cancer.

The chain links TRBV5-1 to TRBJ1-1; D ambiguous. The germline gives CDR1 SGHRS, CDR2 YFSETQ. Trimming took off 3 bases at V and 0 bases at J, with 6 bases between the two ends. This CDR3 has 13 residues. CDR3 DNA: TGCGCCAGCAGCTCCGGGATGAACACTGAAGCTTTCTTT. The encoded protein is CASSSGMNTEAFF.

The CDR3 DNA is TGTGCCAGCAGCTTACGGCGGGGGGCGCCAGATACGCAGTATTTT. Residues: CASSLRRGAPDTQYF. The chain joins TRBV7-3 to TRBJ2-3; TRBD2 agrees at 8 bases. Losses at the gene ends were 2 bases for V and 4 bases for J; bases not matched to a gene: 5. Germline CDR1 SGHTA, CDR2 FQGTGA. This CDR3 comprises 15 residues.

The gene calls are TRBV2 and TRBJ1-4; 7 nucleotides align to TRBD1. V trimming: 4 bases; J trimming: 7 bases; junction bases outside the gene matches: 6. This CDR3 contains 14 residues. Germline V CDR1 and CDR2: SNHLY, FYNNEI. CDR3 coding DNA: TGTGCCAGCAGTGGAGACAGGGCGGGTGAAAAACTGTTTTTT. This codes for CASSGDRAGEKLFF.

This clone was seen a single time. The J gene is TRBJ2-7, the V gene TRBV10-3; D not resolved. Trimming shortened V by 3 bases and J by 3 bases, and 6 bases separated the two germline ends. The CDR3 sequence is 12 residues long. CDR1 and CDR2 (germline): ENHRY, SYGVKD. This chain's CDR3 is CAISESVYEQYF. The CDR3 DNA follows: TGTGCCATCAGTGAATCGGTCTACGAGCAGTACTTC.

This clone was counted between two and nine times. CDR3 region: CASSSPAGGPVGQYF. The CDR3 nucleotides read TGTGCCAGCAGTTCTCCAGCGGGAGGGCCGGTCGGGCAGTACTTC. V usage is TRBV27 and J usage is TRBJ2-7; 10 bases match TRBD2. This CDR3 spans 15 amino acids. The V segment lost 4 bases and the J segment 9 bases; nucleotides outside the gene matches: 12. Germline V gives CDR1 MNHEY, CDR2 SMNVEV (reference sequence).

This clone was detected only once. J is TRBJ2-2 and V is TRBV2; 9 bases are shared with TRBD2. Germline lookup yields CDR1 SNHLY and CDR2 FYNNEI. V lost 4 bases, J lost 3 bases, and 0 bases stayed unmatched. This CDR3 contains 14 residues. Written as DNA, the CDR3 is TGTGCCAGCAGTGGACTAGCGGACACCGGGGAGCTGTTTTTT. Its translation: CASSGLADTGELFF.

This chain uses TRBV7-9 with TRBJ2-5; 8 bases align to TRBD2. V shed 3 bases and J 3 bases; nucleotides not matched to a gene: 9. Looked up from germline, CDR1 is SEHNR and CDR2 is FQNEAQ (reference sequence). This CDR3 has 16 residues. As DNA, the CDR3 is TGTGCCAGCAGCTTCAACCGGCGGGGGGATAAAGAGACCCAGTACTTC. Amino acid sequence: CASSFNRRGDKETQYF.

V usage is TRBV5-1 and J usage is TRBJ1-2; 7 positions match TRBD1. J was trimmed by 2 bases and V by 1 base; bases with no gene match: 26. CDR3 size: 22 residues. Looked up from germline, CDR1 is SGHRS and CDR2 is YFSETQ. CDR3 in DNA: TGCGCCAGCAGCTTGCCCCCCCTACCAGGGGGAGGAGGTTCAAAGGCAAACTATGGCTACACCTTC. It yields the protein CASSLPPLPGGGGSKANYGYTF.

This sequence joins TRBV19 and TRBJ1-1, with unresolved D. The CDR3 spans 16 residues. Per the germline V gene, CDR1 is LNHDA and CDR2 is SQIVND (reference sequence). V was pared by 10 bases and J by 1 base, with 22 bases between. The CDR3 sequence: CATQVSRSRRNTEAFF. DNA for the CDR3: TGTGCCACTCAAGTAAGTAGGAGCAGAAGGAACACTGAAGCTTTCTTT. Complete variable domain (other parts from reference TRBV19 and TRBJ1-1): DGGITQSPKYLFRKEGQNVTLSCEQNLNHDAMYWYRQDPGQGLRLIYYSQIVNDFQKGDIAEGYSVSREKKESFPLTVTSAQKNPTAFYLCATQVSRSRRNTEAFFGQGTRLTVV.

The chain couples TRBV25-1 to TRBJ2-7, with D unresolved. The CDR3 length is 15 residues. Per germline, CDR1 MGHDK and CDR2 SYGVNS. Trimming removed 6 bases at V and 0 bases at J, with 15 bases between. CDR3 sequence (DNA): TGTGCCAGCAGGACGCAAACTGGGCCCTCCTACGAGCAGTACTTC. Translation: CASRTQTGPSYEQYF.

The chain has TRBV7-2 and TRBJ1-1, with TRBD1 identical over 8 bases. This CDR3 region has 15 residues. The germline V gene encodes CDR1 SGHTA and CDR2 FQGNSA. J was trimmed by 6 bases and V by 4 bases; bases with no gene match: 10. The CDR3, as DNA: TGTGCCAGCAGCTCCTTGGGACAGGCTTTGGCTGAAGCTTTCTTT. Translating gives CASSSLGQALAEAFF. The full variable domain, with the rest looked up from reference TRBV7-2 and TRBJ1-1, is GAGVSQSPSNKVTEKGKDVELRCDPISGHTALYWYRQSLGQGLEFLIYFQGNSAPDKSGLPSDRFSAERTGGSVSTLTIQRTQQEDSAVYLCASSSLGQALAEAFFGQGTRLTVV.

This clone was counted a few times. The chain has TRBV10-2 and TRBJ2-7; 13 nucleotides agree with TRBD2. V trimming: 6 bases; J trimming: 7 bases; junction bases outside the gene matches: 9. The CDR3 runs to 15 residues. CDR1 is WSHSY and CDR2 is SAAADI in the germline V gene. The CDR3: CASSQPGLAGSEQYF. CDR3 nucleotides: TGCGCCAGCAGCCAACCGGGACTAGCGGGAAGTGAGCAGTACTTC.

In this sample, this clone turned up once. The chain uses TRBV19 and TRBJ1-1, with D unclear. The CDR3 sequence is 17 residues long. V lost 3 bases and J 1 base, leaving 18 bases between the germline ends. Per the germline V gene, CDR1 is LNHDA and CDR2 is SQIVND (reference sequence). The DNA of the CDR3 is TGTGCCAGTAGTATCACCACCTTGGGTCGGAGGAACACTGAAGCTTTCTTT. Amino acid sequence: CASSITTLGRRNTEAFF.

This clone was counted a few times. V is TRBV7-9 and J is TRBJ2-7; tentative D call: TRBD1 (6 bases). CDR1 is SEHNR and CDR2 is FQNEAQ in the germline V gene (reference sequence). Trimming shortened V by 10 bases and J by 2 bases, and 15 bases separated the two germline ends. The CDR3 is 13 amino acids. Here the CDR3 reads CAILLRGTYEQYF. The CDR3 nucleotides are TGTGCCATCCTCTTAAGGGGGACCTACGAGCAGTACTTC.

The chain carries TRBV7-3 and TRBJ2-1; TRBD2 aligns across 7 bases. Trimming took 5 bases from V and 0 from J; bases not matched to a gene: 10. Germline lookup yields CDR1 SGHTA and CDR2 FQGTGA. The CDR3 has 17 amino acids. The CDR3 region has the DNA TGTGCCAGCAGCCCTTTCAGCGGGACCAGCTCCTACAATGAGCAGTTCTTC. Translating it yields CASSPFSGTSSYNEQFF.

The chain carries TRBV7-6 and TRBJ2-2, with TRBD2 matching 10 bases. V shed 6 bases, J shed 3 bases, and the junction held 7 bases outside the gene matches. Germline CDR1 reads SGHVS; CDR2 reads FNYEAQ. CDR3 length: 16 amino acids. CDR3 sequence reads: CASSTSGRAHTGELFF. In DNA form, the CDR3 reads TGTGCCAGCAGTACCAGCGGGAGGGCCCACACCGGGGAGCTGTTTTTT.

The chain carries TRBV28 and TRBJ2-7; D gene ambiguous. CDR3 size: 15 residues. V lost 5 bases and J lost 0, with 14 bases in between. Germline values: CDR1 MDHEN, CDR2 SYDVKM. The CDR3 sequence: CASSKQTLSSYEQYF. In nucleotides, the CDR3 is TGTGCCAGCAGTAAACAGACGCTTAGCTCCTACGAGCAGTACTTC.

This chain joins TRBV6-5 and TRBJ2-3; D uncertain. Trimming pared 10 bases from V and 7 bases from J, leaving 12 bases between. Germline V gives CDR1 MNHEY, CDR2 SVGAGI. This CDR3 contains 11 residues. The CDR3 DNA follows: TGTGCCACCTCCCTGGGCTATACGCAGTATTTT. It is translated as CATSLGYTQYF.

The V call is TRBV28, the J call TRBJ2-1; 9 bases fit TRBD2. J was trimmed by 6 bases and V by 5 bases; bases with no gene match: 17. Germline V CDR1 and CDR2: MDHEN, SYDVKM. The CDR3 covers 18 residues. The CDR3 sequence is CASSVTLPGLASLNEQFF. As DNA, the CDR3 is TGTGCCAGCAGTGTGACCCTTCCGGGACTAGCAAGCCTCAATGAGCAGTTCTTC. The full variable domain, rest sourced from reference TRBV28 and TRBJ2-1, is DVKVTQSSRYLVKRTGEKVFLECVQDMDHENMFWYRQDPGLGLRLIYFSYDVKMKEKGDIPEGYSVSREKKERFSLILESASTNQTSMYLCASSVTLPGLASLNEQFFGPGTRLTVL.

This clone appeared a single time. The CDR3 DNA follows: TGTGCCAGCTCCGTTAACCCCTCGTTGGAGGGTGAAAAACTGTTTTTT. Protein product: CASSVNPSLEGEKLFF. The chain recombines TRBV18 with TRBJ1-4; no firm D call. Trimming shortened V by 6 bases and J by 7 bases, and 21 bases separated the two germline ends. The CDR3 is 16 amino acids. Germline V gene lookup returns CDR1 KGHSH and CDR2 LQKENI.

This rearrangement joins TRBV7-2 to TRBJ2-1; 14 bases fit TRBD2. Germline V gives CDR1 SGHTA, CDR2 FQGNSA. The ends lost 6 bases at V and 1 base at J; junction bases unmatched: 8. This CDR3 is 18 amino acids long. CDR3 loop: CASSSTRLAGGSYNEQFF. As DNA, the CDR3 is TGTGCCAGCAGTTCAACCCGACTAGCGGGAGGGTCCTACAATGAGCAGTTCTTC.

V usage is TRBV19 and J usage is TRBJ1-3, with D possibly matching TRBD1 (5 bases). In germline, CDR1 is LNHDA, CDR2 SQIVND (reference sequence). The V end lost 1 base, the J end lost 3 bases, and 13 bases lay between the germline ends. The CDR3 has 16 residues. CDR3 sequence (DNA): TGTGCCAGTAGTATAGCCAGGGCAAGGTTTGGAAACACCATATATTTT. This gives the protein CASSIARARFGNTIYF.

This chain joins TRBV27 and TRBJ2-7; TRBD1 matches 8 bases. Germline CDR1 is MNHEY and CDR2 is SMNVEV (reference sequence). CDR3 length equals 14 residues. J lost 0 bases, V lost 8 bases, and 6 bases had no gene match. The DNA for the CDR3 is TGTGCCAGCGGGAGGACAGGGAGCTCCTACGAGCAGTACTTC. It translates to CASGRTGSSYEQYF.

This chain joins TRBV30 and TRBJ1-5; D is possibly TRBD1 (5 bases). The germline V gene encodes CDR1 GTSNPN and CDR2 SVGIG (reference sequence). CDR3 size: 15 residues. The ends were cut back, 0 bases at V and 0 bases at J, with 9 bases in the middle. The CDR3 reads CAWSVRQLSNQPQHF. The DNA for the CDR3 is TGTGCCTGGAGTGTACGACAGCTTAGCAATCAGCCCCAGCATTTT. Using reference TRBV30 and TRBJ1-5 for the parts outside the CDR3, the full variable domain is SQTIHQWPATLVQPVGSPLSLECTVEGTSNPNLYWYRQAAGRGLQLLFYSVGIGQISSEVPQNLSASRPQDRQFILSSKKLLLSDSGFYLCAWSVRQLSNQPQHFGDGTRLSIL.

This clone was observed once. V usage is TRBV28 and J usage is TRBJ1-1, with a tentative D call TRBD1 (6 bases). V was trimmed by 5 bases and J by 3 bases, leaving 16 bases between them. The germline V gene encodes CDR1 MDHEN and CDR2 SYDVKM. The CDR3 loop spans 15 amino acids. The CDR3 DNA reads as TGTGCCAGCAGTCGTACAGGGTTTAGGGACACTGAAGCTTTCTTT. Encoded protein: CASSRTGFRDTEAFF.

V usage is TRBV19 and J usage is TRBJ2-3, with TRBD2 matching 12 bases. The CDR3 sequence is 19 residues long. The germline V gene has CDR1 LNHDA and CDR2 SQIVND (reference sequence). J lost 6 bases, V lost 4 bases, and 17 bases had no gene match. The CDR3 loop reads CASSTGTSRLAGVWDTQYF. The DNA for the CDR3 is TGTGCCAGTAGTACTGGGACTAGCCGACTAGCGGGAGTCTGGGATACGCAGTATTTT.

Only a few counts were recorded for this clone. The chain is built from TRBV30 and TRBJ2-7; 7 bases match TRBD2. With V trimmed by 5 bases and J by 0 bases, 28 bases remained unmatched. CDR1 and CDR2 from the germline V gene are GTSNPN and SVGIG (reference sequence). The CDR3 extends over 21 amino acids. The CDR3 coding sequence is TGTGCCTGGGCCTCTTATGGGAGGGCCAGGATCTGGAACAAGAGCTCCTACGAGCAGTACTTC. Translation gives CAWASYGRARIWNKSSYEQYF. Looking up the rest from reference TRBV30 and TRBJ2-7 gives the full variable domain: SQTIHQWPATLVQPVGSPLSLECTVEGTSNPNLYWYRQAAGRGLQLLFYSVGIGQISSEVPQNLSASRPQDRQFILSSKKLLLSDSGFYLCAWASYGRARIWNKSSYEQYFGPGTRLTVT.

The genes are TRBV6-5 and TRBJ2-1; D gene uncertain. CDR1 and CDR2 (germline): MNHEY, SVGAGI. The ends were cut back, 9 bases at V and 3 bases at J, with 12 bases in the middle. The CDR3 sequence is 13 residues long. The CDR3 loop reads CASGSSIYNEQFF. The CDR3 region has the DNA TGTGCCAGTGGCTCTAGTATCTACAATGAGCAGTTCTTC.

CDR3 in DNA: TGTGCCAGCAGCCCAGAGGCCCGTTTTGAAGCTTTCTTT. It yields the protein CASSPEARFEAFF. V gene TRBV7-9 combines with J gene TRBJ1-1; D is undetermined. This CDR3 has 13 residues. Germline V CDR1 and CDR2: SEHNR, FQNEAQ (reference sequence). Between the trimmed V and J ends, which lost 5 bases and 7 bases, there was a span of 14 bases.

The V gene is TRBV5-1, the J gene TRBJ2-1, with TRBD2 identical over 11 bases. The CDR3 has 18 residues. Germline assignment: CDR1 SGHRS and CDR2 YFSETQ. The V segment lost 0 bases and the J segment 6 bases; nucleotides outside the gene matches: 11. The chain's CDR3 is CASSLVVPGTSGINEQFF. The DNA of the CDR3 is TGCGCCAGCAGCTTGGTAGTCCCCGGGACTAGCGGTATCAATGAGCAGTTCTTC.

The chain recombines TRBV11-2 with TRBJ2-7, with TRBD1 matching over 11 bases. This CDR3 is built from 15 residues. Germline V gives CDR1 SGHAT, CDR2 FQNNGV. Trimming took 5 bases from V and 1 from J; bases not matched to a gene: 4. CDR3 DNA sequence: TGTGCCAGCAGCGGGCGGGACAGGGGGTCCTACGAGCAGTACTTC. Translating gives CASSGRDRGSYEQYF. The full variable domain, with the rest looked up from reference TRBV11-2 and TRBJ2-7, is EAGVAQSPRYKIIEKRQSVAFWCNPISGHATLYWYQQILGQGPKLLIQFQNNGVVDDSQLPKDRFSAERLKGVDSTLKIQPAKLEDSAVYLCASSGRDRGSYEQYFGPGTRLTVT.

This chain uses TRBV10-1 with TRBJ1-1; TRBD1 is a possible D gene (6 bases). This CDR3 is 15 amino acids long. CDR1 is WNHNN, CDR2 SYGVQD, per germline (reference sequence). The V gene lost 3 bases and the J gene lost 5 bases, with 16 bases spanning the gap. CDR3 sequence reads: CASSDPMTGGTEAFF. The DNA of the CDR3 is TGCGCCAGCAGTGACCCGATGACAGGCGGGACTGAAGCTTTCTTT.